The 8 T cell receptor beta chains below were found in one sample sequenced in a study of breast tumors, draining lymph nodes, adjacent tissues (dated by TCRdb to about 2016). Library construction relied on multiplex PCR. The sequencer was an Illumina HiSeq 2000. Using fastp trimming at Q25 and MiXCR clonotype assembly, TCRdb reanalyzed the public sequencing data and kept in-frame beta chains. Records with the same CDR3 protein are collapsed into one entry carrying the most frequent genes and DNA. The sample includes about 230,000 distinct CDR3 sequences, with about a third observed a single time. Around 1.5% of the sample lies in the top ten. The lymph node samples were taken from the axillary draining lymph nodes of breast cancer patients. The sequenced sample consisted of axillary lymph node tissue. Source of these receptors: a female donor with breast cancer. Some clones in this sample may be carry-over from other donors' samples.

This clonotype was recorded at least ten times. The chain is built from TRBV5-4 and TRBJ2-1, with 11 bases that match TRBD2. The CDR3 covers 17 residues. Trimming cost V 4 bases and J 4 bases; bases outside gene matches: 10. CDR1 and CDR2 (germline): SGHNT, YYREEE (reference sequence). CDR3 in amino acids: CASSTDPGTSGYNEQFF. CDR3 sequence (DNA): TGTGCCAGCAGCACGGACCCCGGGACTAGCGGATACAATGAGCAGTTCTTC.

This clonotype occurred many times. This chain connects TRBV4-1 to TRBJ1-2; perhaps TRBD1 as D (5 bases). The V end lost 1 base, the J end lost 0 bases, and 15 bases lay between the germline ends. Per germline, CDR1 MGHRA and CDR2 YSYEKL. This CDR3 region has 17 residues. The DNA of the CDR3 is TGCGCCAGCAGCCAAGGACCCCTACGACAGACTAACTATGGCTACACCTTC. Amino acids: CASSQGPLRQTNYGYTF.

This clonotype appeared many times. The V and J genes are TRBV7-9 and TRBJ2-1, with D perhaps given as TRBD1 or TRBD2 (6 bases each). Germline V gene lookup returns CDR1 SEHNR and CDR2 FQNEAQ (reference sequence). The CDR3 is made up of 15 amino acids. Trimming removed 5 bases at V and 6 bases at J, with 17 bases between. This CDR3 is CASSPRGQTFNEQFF. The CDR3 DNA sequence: TGTGCCAGCAGCCCCCGGGGGCAGACATTCAATGAGCAGTTCTTC.

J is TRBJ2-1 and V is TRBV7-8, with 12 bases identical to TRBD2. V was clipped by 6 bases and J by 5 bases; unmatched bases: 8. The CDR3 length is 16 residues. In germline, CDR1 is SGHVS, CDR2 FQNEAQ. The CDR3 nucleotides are TGTGCCAGCAGACCCGGGACTAGCGGGTCCCACAATGAGCAGTTCTTC. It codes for CASRPGTSGSHNEQFF.

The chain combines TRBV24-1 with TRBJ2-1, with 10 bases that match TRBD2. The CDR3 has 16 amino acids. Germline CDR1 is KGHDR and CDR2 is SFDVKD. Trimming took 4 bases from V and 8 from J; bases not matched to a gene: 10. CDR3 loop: CATSEPGTAGGHEQFF. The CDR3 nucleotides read TGTGCCACCAGTGAGCCGGGGACAGCGGGAGGGCATGAGCAGTTCTTC.

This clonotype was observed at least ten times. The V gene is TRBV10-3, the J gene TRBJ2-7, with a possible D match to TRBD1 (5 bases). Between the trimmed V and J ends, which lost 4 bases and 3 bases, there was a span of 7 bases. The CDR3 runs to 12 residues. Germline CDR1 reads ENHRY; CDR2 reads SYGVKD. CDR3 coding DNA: TGTGCCATCAGTGGGACAAACTACGAGCAGTACTTC. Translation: CAISGTNYEQYF.

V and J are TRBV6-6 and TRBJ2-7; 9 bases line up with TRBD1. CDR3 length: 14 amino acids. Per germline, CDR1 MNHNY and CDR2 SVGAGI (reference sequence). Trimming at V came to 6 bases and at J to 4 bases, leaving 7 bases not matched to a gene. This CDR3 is CASRAGTGRYEQYF. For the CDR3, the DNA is TGTGCCAGCAGGGCCGGGACAGGGAGGTACGAGCAGTACTTC.

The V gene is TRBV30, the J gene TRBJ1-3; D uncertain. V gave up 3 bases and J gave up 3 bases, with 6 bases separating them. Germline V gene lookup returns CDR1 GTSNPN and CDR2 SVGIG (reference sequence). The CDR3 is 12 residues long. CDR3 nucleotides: TGTGCCTGGAGGCTGGGTGGAAACACCATATATTTT. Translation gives CAWRLGGNTIYF.